These T cell receptor beta chains were read from a single sample in a study of somatic mutations in cytotoxic T cells in rheumatoid arthritis. This table comes from immunoSEQ multiplex PCR, and its TCRdb copy is limited to in-frame clones, with some not included. The sample contains about 3,800 clones, 74% of which appear only once. The sequencing sample was made of CD8+ T cells sorted from blood. The receptor source for this set is an adult with rheumatoid arthritis. Each CDR3 is given with its conserved first and last residue. D genes are given only for firm matches. Rows give clone size only sometimes, using once, few, many, or a class for an expanded clone.

d_gene | abundance | j_gene | v_gene | CDR3nt | CDR3aa
TRBD2 | - | TRBJ2-1 | TRBV5-4 | TGTGCCAGCAGCCGGACTAGCGGGAGCTCCTACAATGAGCAGTTCTTC | CASSRTSGSSYNEQFF
- | - | TRBJ2-1 | TRBV9 | TGTGCCAGCAGCGACGGATTTGAGCAGTTCTTC | CASSDGFEQFF
TRBD1 | few | TRBJ1-1 | TRBV7-3 | TGTGCCAGCAGCGCGGACAGGGGCACTGAAGCTTTCTTT | CASSADRGTEAFF
TRBD1 | - | TRBJ2-5 | TRBV7-6 | TGTGCCAGCAGCTTCCTATCAGGGGGTCCCCAAGAGACCCAGTACTTC | CASSFLSGGPQETQYF
- | - | TRBJ1-2 | TRBV28 | TGTGCCAGCCGGGACAACAACTATGGCTACACCTTC | CASRDNNYGYTF
- | - | TRBJ2-7 | TRBV5-6 | TGTGCCAGCAGCTTTCTGGACTACGAGCAGTACTTC | CASSFLDYEQYF
- | - | TRBJ2-5 | TRBV25-1 | TGTGCCAGCAGCCCCGGCGGTGGGGAGACCCAGTACTTC | CASSPGGGETQYF
- | large | TRBJ1-6 | TRBV5-5 | TGTGCCAGCAGCCGCTCCCCACAGGAGAGTTCACCCCTCCACTTT | CASSRSPQESSPLHF
- | - | TRBJ1-6 | TRBV28 | TGTGCCAGCAGTTTGGCAGCTAACAATTCACCCCTCCACTTT | CASSLAANNSPLHF
TRBD1 | - | TRBJ2-7 | TRBV28 | TGTGCCACCTCCGGGACAGGGGGAGGCGAGCAGTACTTC | CATSGTGGGEQYF
- | few | TRBJ2-7 | TRBV27 | TGTGCCAGCAGTTTATTTGGGGGGCCCGCTTATGAGCAGTACTTC | CASSLFGGPAYEQYF
- | few | TRBJ2-7 | TRBV2 | TGTGCCAGCAGTGAAACCCCGGGCCAGACACCGTACTTC | CASSETPGQTPYF
TRBD1 | - | TRBJ1-4 | TRBV13 | TGTGCCAGCAGCTTAGAGGGGGCCGGCGGTGAAAAACTGTTTTTT | CASSLEGAGGEKLFF
- | few | TRBJ2-6 | TRBV7-2 | TGTGCCAGCAGCTTAGCCGGCAGGGTATCTGGGGCCAACGTCCTGACTTTC | CASSLAGRVSGANVLTF
- | - | TRBJ2-2 | TRBV7-3 | TGTGCCAGCAGCCAAGGCGTCGGGGAGCTGTTTTTT | CASSQGVGELFF
- | few | TRBJ1-1 | TRBV7-9 | TGTGCCAGCAGCAGGGGCATTGGGGACACTGAAGCTTTCTTT | CASSRGIGDTEAFF